Described below is a single TCR beta chain sequence and its context. The data derive from a study of blood T cell repertoires in COVID-19. Across the whole study: There were acute and convalescent COVID-19 samples, and they came from the United States, Italy and Spain. T cells, B-cell-depleted T cells, or PBMCs supplied cDNA or gDNA.

In the authors' methods: It was from reference gene primer amplification that nucleated cell counts were estimated. This table comes from immunoSEQ multiplex PCR, and its TCRdb copy is limited to in-frame clones, with some not included. The D gene and trimming were derived from the DNA, and the V and J assignments and clone size from that table. The table has some 170,000 clones, 80% to 90% seen once; the top ten hold roughly 1%. The length of the CDR3 is 14 residues. Germline CDR1 SGHRS, CDR2 YFSETQ. Trimming left V 0 bases short and J 3 bases short, with 4 bases between. This chain links TRBV5-1 with TRBJ2-6; D gene ambiguous. The sequence was collected from a man aged 40-55 years with acute or convalescent COVID-19. Sequencing was done on a sample of peripheral blood. CDR3 residues: CASSLESGANVLTF. The CDR3 bases are TGCGCCAGCAGCTTGGAGAGTGGGGCCAACGTCCTGACTTTC.